The 6 T cell receptor beta chains below come from one sample, sequenced in a study of cytomegalovirus exposure and HLA in healthy donors (dated by TCRdb to the late 2010s). Libraries were constructed by the immunoSEQ multiplex PCR assay. The multiplex PCR relied on a mix of 60 forward primers for TCR Vbeta segments and 13 reverse primers for TCR Jbeta segments. TCRdb provides this immuneACCESS table in a form limited to in-frame rearrangements. Some clones are lacking; in checked studies, under half of them reflect an unresolved V gene, and why the rest are absent is not known. In this sample the table shows 70,000 to 100,000 clones, around 80% of which occur a single time. 2% of the sample goes to the ten largest clones. The sample consisted of PBMCs. These receptors originate from a man aged 18 to 29 in good health and CMV-seronegative.

This CDR3 is CASSSSMAGGPDTQYF. The CDR3 DNA is TGTGCCAGCAGCTCCAGCATGGCGGGGGGGCCAGATACGCAGTATTTT. The chain couples TRBV5-4 to TRBJ2-3; 9 bases are shared with TRBD2. Per germline, CDR1 SGHNT and CDR2 YYREEE (reference sequence). The CDR3 extends over 16 amino acids. With V trimmed by 3 bases and J by 4 bases, 9 bases remained unmatched.

The chain joins TRBV11-2 to TRBJ2-3, with a possible D match to TRBD2 (5 bases). Trimming removed 5 bases at V and 1 base at J, with 19 bases between. Per germline, CDR1 SGHAT and CDR2 FQNNGV. The CDR3 covers 17 residues. The CDR3 bases are TGTGCCAGCAGCCCATACCGAGGGCAGGTTGGCACAGATACGCAGTATTTT. It encodes CASSPYRGQVGTDTQYF. Supplemented by reference TRBV11-2 and TRBJ2-3, the full variable domain reads EAGVAQSPRYKIIEKRQSVAFWCNPISGHATLYWYQQILGQGPKLLIQFQNNGVVDDSQLPKDRFSAERLKGVDSTLKIQPAKLEDSAVYLCASSPYRGQVGTDTQYFGPGTRLTVL.

This clone was recorded a few times. The V and J genes are TRBV7-9 and TRBJ1-2, with 7 bases that match TRBD1. The germline V gene encodes CDR1 SEHNR and CDR2 FQNEAQ (reference sequence). The trim removed 3 bases at V and 8 bases at J, leaving 3 bases unmatched. CDR3 size: 12 residues. CDR3 region: CASSLTGRGYTF. The CDR3, as DNA: TGTGCCAGCAGCTTGACAGGGAGAGGCTACACCTTC.

This chain links TRBV30 with TRBJ1-5; 8 positions match TRBD1. V dropped 4 bases and J dropped 4; count of bases not matched to a gene: 6. Germline V gene data show CDR1 as GTSNPN and CDR2 as SVGIG (reference sequence). The CDR3 has 14 amino acids. The CDR3 coding sequence is TGTGCCTGGACCCGGACAGGGAGGAATCAGCCCCAGCATTTT. It encodes CAWTRTGRNQPQHF.

This clone was counted a few times. The V and J genes are TRBV5-1 and TRBJ2-2; TRBD2 agrees at 16 bases. CDR3 length: 18 amino acids. J was trimmed by 3 bases and V by 3 bases; bases with no gene match: 5. Germline V gives CDR1 SGHRS, CDR2 YFSETQ. This CDR3 reads CASSSGLAGGRDTGELFF. The CDR3 nucleotides read TGCGCCAGCAGCTCGGGACTAGCGGGGGGGCGTGACACCGGGGAGCTGTTTTTT.

About this clone itself: Other nucleotide sequences from this sample produce the same CDR3. The chain couples TRBV29-1 to TRBJ1-2; 7 bases line up with TRBD1. The CDR3 totals 12 residues. V was pared by 5 bases and J by 5 bases, with 5 bases of the junction left unmatched. Germline assignment: CDR1 SQVTM and CDR2 ANQGSEA. The CDR3 DNA reads as TGCAGCGTTAGTACAGGGGTATATGGCTACACCTTC. Protein product: CSVSTGVYGYTF.